This T cell receptor (beta chain) is drawn from a study of T cell repertoires in cytomegalovirus infection. Study summary: From public TCR beta signatures came an indication of both CMV infection and matching HLA type.

TCRdb re-called the reads with MiXCR, one entry per CDR3 protein. The sample holds 680,000 or so distinct CDR3 sequences, 35% seen once. Study observations and caveats: What dominated the ex vivo response were HLA-C-restricted CMV-specific TCR beta clonotypes.

Remarks on this clonotype: Its antigen is unidentified.

This sequence originates from a human donor in good health (CMV status not recorded). Some clones in this sample may be carry-over from other donors' samples. The sample taken for sequencing was PBMCs.

This chain's CDR3 is CASSLRDSDTQYF. Written as DNA, the CDR3 is TGTGCCAGCAGCCTCAGGGATTCAGATACGCAGTATTTT. This sequence joins TRBV28 and TRBJ2-3; TRBD1 is a possible D gene (5 bases). Trimming took 6 bases from V and 4 from J, leaving 11 bases between them. Per germline, CDR1 MDHEN and CDR2 SYDVKM. CDR3 length: 13 amino acids.